This T cell receptor (beta chain) was captured by sequencing in a study of blood T cells in healthy people across ages (dated by TCRdb to the mid-2010s). A note on the overall study: In model experiments, template switching captured about one uniquely barcoded TCR beta cDNA molecule for every two T cells. For two donors (one aged 18 to 29 and one aged 80 or older), the study analyzed two additional independent replicas of 1 million unique cDNA reads from the same blood draw. To avoid experimental bias, donors of different ages were distributed randomly across sequencing lanes. Age-related changes in TCR beta repertoire diversity were measured in the study by deep sequencing normalized with unique cDNA molecular identifiers. Donors were grouped into four age groups: young (average roughly 17 years), middle-aged (less than 40), aged (around 60) and long-lived (approximately 81).

The protocol used for the library was 5' RACE. The listed sequencing device is Illumina HiSeq 2500. The second PCR ran for roughly 6 to 11 cycles and used a J-beta primer mix along with a sample-barcoded 5' primer. A unique molecular identifier was introduced onto each TCR beta cDNA molecule by a template-switch 5' adaptor carrying 12 random nucleotides. Each sample yielded at least 2.5 million CDR3-containing paired-end reads. The Mint cDNA synthesis kit, primed by a TRBC-specific oligonucleotide, was used to synthesize first-strand cDNA from all RNA. Following uracil-DNA glycosylase treatment, all cDNA underwent a first 18-cycle PCR with the universal primers M1SS and BC2_uni_R. The original pipeline was this. For normalization, 1 million high-quality reads, each with a distinct molecular identifier, were randomly selected from each sample. Instead of being binned into consensus sequences, reads with shared molecular identifiers were discarded. MiTCR, set to a Q25 quality threshold and the strictest error-elimination algorithm, was used for CDR3 identification, clonotype clustering and error correction. Lower-bound total TCR beta diversity was estimated with a nonparametric unseen species model using Euler transformation. The public reads were run again by TCRdb, first through fastp at Q25 and then through MiXCR, and only productive beta chains were kept. CDR3 protein duplicates are merged, each entry listing the most common genes and DNA. The V and J calls, along with clone size, are taken from TCRdb and not from the paper's own processing. Across this sample there are about 800,000 distinct CDR3 sequences, with more than 45% seen only once. Around 20% of the sample is taken by the ten largest.

The donors were 40 or so Caucasian individuals from Russia, aged roughly 6 to 100 years, who were systemically healthy. Each donor gave about 9.2 milliliters of peripheral blood, drawn into EDTA-treated Vacutainer tubes. Ficoll-Paque density-gradient centrifugation was used to isolate PBMCs, with at least 6.5 million per sample. Trizol reagent was used to extract total RNA from PBMCs, with at least 5.5 micrograms per sample. Naive CD45RAhigh/CD27high T cell percentages were measured by flow cytometry on a PBMC aliquot from every donor. General conclusions and limits of the study: Because donor CMV infection status was unknown, age-related changes in expanded clonotypes were potentially confounded. Compared with the aged group, more naive CD4+ T cells, fewer expanded clones and increased TCR diversity were shown by the long-lived group, suggesting age selection. A strong correlation was found between observed TCR beta diversity and the percentage of naive T cells measured by flow cytometry. Estimates of total diversity based on one million sequenced T cells were considered lower bounds and underestimates. Bulk unsorted PBMC profiling prevented conclusive comparison of naive and antigen-experienced compartments. Observed TCR beta diversity per million T cells fell roughly linearly with age, and a significant reduction was already apparent by age around 40.

Concerning this clonotype itself: It has no known antigen specificity. Nothing much larger sits one base from this clone, and base qualities are not available.

CDR1 is given as SQVTM and CDR2 as ANQGSEA, both from the germline V gene. Including the terminal cysteine and phenylalanine, the CDR3 comprises 12 residues. Kept here is only the CDR3 DNA, which spans 36 bases and is read in frame from base 1. V is cut back by 8 bases and J by 5 bases, with 7 bases in the junction unmatched. Sample: blood. This TCR was sampled from a man aged 25 to 45 in good health. The rearranged segments are TRBV29-1 and TRBJ1-2; TRBD1 lines up with 8 middle nucleotides. The CDR3 is CSTGTGEYGYTF. In nucleotides, the sequence is TGCAGCACCGGGACAGGCGAATATGGCTACACCTTC. The reference TRBV29-1 and TRBJ1-2 proteins fill in what lies around the CDR3, so the full variable domain reads SAVISQKPSRDICQRGTSLTIQCQVDSQVTMMFWYRQQPGQSLTLIATANQGSEATYESGFVIDKFPISRPNLTFSTLTVSNMSPEDSSIYLCSTGTGEYGYTFGSGTRLTVV.